This TCR beta chain was recovered during a study of blood T cells in healthy people across ages. Study at large: Through template switching, about one barcoded beta molecule was captured per two T cells, as measured in model experiments. Findings and limits, study-wide: Observed TCR beta diversity per million T cells went down as age went up. This fall followed a roughly linear course with age.

The donors, healthy Caucasians from Russia, were aged about 6 to 100. Concerning this clonotype: Its target is not known.

It was with a sample-barcoded 5' primer and a J-beta primer mix that a second PCR of about 6 to 12 cycles was run. MiXCR, applied by TCRdb to the 5' RACE reads, yields one record per CDR3 protein. The sample includes around 970,000 distinct CDR3 sequences, 45% to 60% seen only once; the top ten take 20% to 25%. This sequence was found in a woman aged 55-69 years in good health. The sequenced material came from blood.

In DNA, the CDR3 is TGTGCCAGCACAACGACAGGGGGTGGAGGCACCTTC. Its translation: CASTTTGGGGTF. V gene TRBV12-3 or TRBV12-4 combines with J gene TRBJ1-2; 9 bases align to TRBD1. The CDR3 totals 12 residues. V lost 7 bases, J lost 13 bases, and 10 bases stayed unmatched.